This T cell receptor (beta chain) was captured in a study of chemoradiotherapy in HPV16-positive cancers. Points from the study as a whole: During treatment, candidate HPV-specific clones and E7-related motifs expanded in tumor.

As to this clone: Its target is unknown.

Assay used: immunoSEQ multiplex PCR; TCRdb lists only in-frame clones, some missing. This sample carries some 70,000 clones, about 88% of them seen once, and the ten largest clones take over 4%. The V gene end was trimmed by 4 bases and the J gene end by 4 bases; junction bases not matched to a gene: 7. Germline assignment: CDR1 SGHRS and CDR2 YFSETQ. The CDR3 runs to 15 residues. The chain links TRBV5-1 to TRBJ2-2; 7 positions match TRBD1. The sample consisted of blood, taken from a patient who underwent chemoradiotherapy. The receptor was isolated from a human donor with HPV-associated anogenital cancer. DNA of the CDR3: TGCGCCAGCAGCCCCGACAGGGTGTCCACCGGGGAGCTGTTTTTT. It specifies CASSPDRVSTGELFF.